This is a list of T cell receptor beta chains from one sample in a study of T cell repertoires in cytomegalovirus infection. These receptors are not linked to any known antigen. TCRdb independently ran MiXCR on the reads; one entry per CDR3 protein. The sample lists 450,000 to 550,000 distinct CDR3 sequences, about 42% occurring once. The source was cultured PBMCs, collected from culture after CMV antigen stimulation. All receptors derive from a human donor in good health (CMV status not recorded). Some clones in this sample may be carry-over from other donors' samples. The CDR3 runs from the conserved cysteine through the conserved F or W. The D gene is left open where the match is weak. Size tells how often a clone was seen (once, few, many) or the class of an expanded clone, and some rows leave it out.

length	V	J	size	D	CDR3	DNA
15	TRBV6-6	TRBJ2-1	-	TRBD1	CASSSDRGNYNEQFF	TGTGCCAGCAGTTCGGACAGGGGAAACTACAATGAGCAGTTCTTC
15	TRBV29-1	TRBJ2-1	-	-	CSETVAGDRGNEQFF	TGCAGCGAGACCGTAGCGGGAGACAGGGGCAATGAGCAGTTCTTC
15	TRBV6-5	TRBJ1-1	-	TRBD1	CASSYFKTGVTEAFF	TGTGCCAGCAGTTACTTTAAAACAGGGGTTACTGAAGCTTTCTTT
16	TRBV7-8	TRBJ2-7	many	TRBD1	CASSPRPGQPNYEQYF	TGTGCCAGCAGCCCGAGACCGGGACAGCCCAACTACGAGCAGTACTTC
13	TRBV2	TRBJ2-1	few	-	CASSGVVVHEQFF	TGTGCCAGCAGTGGCGTGGTTGTTCATGAGCAGTTCTTC
13	TRBV6-5	TRBJ1-5	once	-	CASGKYSNQPQHF	TGTGCCAGCGGGAAGTATAGCAATCAGCCCCAGCATTTT
16	TRBV7-8	TRBJ2-3	few	TRBD2	CASSGRGDGSTDTQYF	TGTGCCAGCAGCGGACGGGGGGACGGGTCCACAGATACGCAGTATTTT
15	TRBV6-1	TRBJ2-3	-	TRBD2	CASSSRLADTDTQYF	TGTGCCAGCAGTTCCCGACTAGCGGACACAGATACGCAGTATTTT
14	TRBV18	TRBJ1-2	once	-	CASSWGRQTYGYTF	TGTGCCAGCTCATGGGGAAGACAAACCTATGGCTACACCTTC
14	TRBV6-1	TRBJ2-7	-	-	CASSDFLQLYEQYF	TGTGCCAGCAGTGATTTTCTACAGCTCTACGAGCAGTACTTC
13	TRBV7-8	TRBJ2-1	few	TRBD1	CASSQDRDNEQFF	TGTGCCAGCAGTCAAGACAGGGACAATGAGCAGTTCTTC